This entry is about one T cell receptor (beta chain). RNA totalling roughly 0.5 to 1 ug underwent reverse transcription with random hexamers. From the immunoSEQ multiplex PCR reads, TCRdb called clonotypes with MiXCR, one entry per CDR3 protein. The repertoire holds approximately 120,000 distinct CDR3 sequences, over 90% seen once, with approximately 0.29% in the top ten. The data belong to a study of CD8 T cells in Susac syndrome. The CDR3 spans 12 residues. V lost 5 bases, J lost 6 bases, and 9 bases lay in between. CDR1 ENHRY and CDR2 SYGVKD come from the germline V gene. The clonotype was recovered from a human donor with multiple sclerosis. The V call is TRBV10-3, the J call TRBJ2-3; the D is unclear. The sample consisted of CD8+ T cells from PBMCs. Here the CDR3 reads CAISIAMDTQYF. As DNA, the CDR3 is TGTGCCATCAGTATAGCCATGGATACGCAGTATTTT.